The T cell receptor beta chain described here comes from a study of T cell repertoires in cytomegalovirus infection. About the study: Recently identified HLA-C-restricted CMV epitopes were used, and well-studied HLA-B-restricted CMV epitopes were used as well. Matching HLA type and CMV infection were both indicated by public TCR beta signatures. General study points: Predominance within the ex vivo response was attributable to HLA-C-restricted CMV-specific TCR beta clonotypes. Using cumulative public TCR beta family frequency, the authors identified those who carried CMV together with the relevant HLA.

To note about this clonotype: No antigen is known for it.

TCRdb reanalysed the reads using MiXCR and keeps one entry per CDR3 protein. In the table there are 650,000 to 850,000 distinct CDR3 sequences, around 29% of which are singletons. Sequenced here: cultured CD8+ T cells from PBMCs, sampled from culture after CMV antigen stimulation. The TCR originated in a human donor in good health (CMV status not recorded). Some clones in this sample may be carry-over from other donors' samples.

CDR3 in amino acids: CASSRLGTVNSPLHF. CDR3 DNA: TGTGCCAGCAGTCGACTGGGGACAGTTAATTCACCCCTCCACTTT. This chain connects TRBV6-6 to TRBJ1-6; 7 bases are a match to TRBD1. The CDR3 has 15 residues. Trimming cost V 5 bases and J 6 bases; bases outside gene matches: 7. In germline, CDR1 is MNHNY, CDR2 SVGAGI (reference sequence).